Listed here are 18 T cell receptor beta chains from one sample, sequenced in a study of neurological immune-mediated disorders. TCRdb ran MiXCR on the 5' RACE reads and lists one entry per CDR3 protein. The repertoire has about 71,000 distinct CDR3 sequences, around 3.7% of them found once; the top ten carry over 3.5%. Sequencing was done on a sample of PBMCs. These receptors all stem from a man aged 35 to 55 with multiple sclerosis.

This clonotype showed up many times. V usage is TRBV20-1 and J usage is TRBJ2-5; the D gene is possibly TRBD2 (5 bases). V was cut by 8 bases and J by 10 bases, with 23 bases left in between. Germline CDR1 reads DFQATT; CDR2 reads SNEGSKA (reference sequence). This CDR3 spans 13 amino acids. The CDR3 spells CSPVPSAGRDQYF. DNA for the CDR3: TGCAGTCCCGTCCCGAGTGCAGGACGGGACCAGTACTTC.

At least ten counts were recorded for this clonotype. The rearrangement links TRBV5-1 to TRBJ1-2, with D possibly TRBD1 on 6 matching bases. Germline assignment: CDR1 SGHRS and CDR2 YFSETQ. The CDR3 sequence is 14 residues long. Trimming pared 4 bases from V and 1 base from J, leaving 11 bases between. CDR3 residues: CASSPQQGNYGYTF. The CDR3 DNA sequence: TGCGCCAGCAGCCCACAACAGGGTAACTATGGCTACACCTTC.

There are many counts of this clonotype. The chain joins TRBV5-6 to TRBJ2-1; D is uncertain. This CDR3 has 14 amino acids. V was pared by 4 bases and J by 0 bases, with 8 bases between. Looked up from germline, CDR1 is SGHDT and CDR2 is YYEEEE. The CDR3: CASSPSSSYNEQFF. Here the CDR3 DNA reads TGTGCCAGCAGCCCAAGTTCCTCCTACAATGAGCAGTTCTTC.

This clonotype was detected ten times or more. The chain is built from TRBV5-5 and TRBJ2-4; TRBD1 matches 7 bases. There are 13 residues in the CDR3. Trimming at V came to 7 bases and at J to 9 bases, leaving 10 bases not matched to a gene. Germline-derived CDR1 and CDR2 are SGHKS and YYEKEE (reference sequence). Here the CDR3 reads CASATGAGGIQYF. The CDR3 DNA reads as TGTGCCAGCGCAACAGGGGCAGGGGGCATTCAGTACTTC.

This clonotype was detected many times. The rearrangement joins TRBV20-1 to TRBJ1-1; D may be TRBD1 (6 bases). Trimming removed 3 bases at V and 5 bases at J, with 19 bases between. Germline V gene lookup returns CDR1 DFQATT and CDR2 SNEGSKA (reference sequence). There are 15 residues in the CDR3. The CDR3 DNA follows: TGCAGTGCTAGGCGTCTAGGGGGGGTGGGAACTGAAGCTTTCTTT. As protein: CSARRLGGVGTEAFF.

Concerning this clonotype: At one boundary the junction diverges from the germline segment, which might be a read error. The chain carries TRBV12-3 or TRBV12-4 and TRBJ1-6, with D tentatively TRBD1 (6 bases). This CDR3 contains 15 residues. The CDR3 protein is CASSLGQAYNSTLNF. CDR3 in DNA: TGTGCCAGCAGTTTAGGACAGGCCTATAATTCAACCCTCAACTTT.

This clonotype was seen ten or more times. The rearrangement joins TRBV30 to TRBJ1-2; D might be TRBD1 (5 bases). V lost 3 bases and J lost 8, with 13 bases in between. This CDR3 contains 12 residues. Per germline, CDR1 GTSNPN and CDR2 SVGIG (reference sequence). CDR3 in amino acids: CAWRFDSVGYTF. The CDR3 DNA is TGTGCCTGGAGGTTCGACAGCGTCGGCTACACCTTC.

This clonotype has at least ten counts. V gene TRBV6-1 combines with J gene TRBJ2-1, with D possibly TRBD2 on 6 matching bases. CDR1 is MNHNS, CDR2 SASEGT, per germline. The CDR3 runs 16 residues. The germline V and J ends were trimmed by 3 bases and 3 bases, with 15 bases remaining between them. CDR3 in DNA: TGTGCCAGCAGTGACCTTCTGGCGGGGCTCTACAATGAGCAGTTCTTC. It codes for CASSDLLAGLYNEQFF.

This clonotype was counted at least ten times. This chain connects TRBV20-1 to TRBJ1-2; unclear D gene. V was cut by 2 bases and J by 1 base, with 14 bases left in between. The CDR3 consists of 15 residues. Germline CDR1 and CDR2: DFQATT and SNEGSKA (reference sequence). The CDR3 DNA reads TGCAGTGCTAGACTCCCGGACCGAGATAACTATGGCTACACCTTC. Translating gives CSARLPDRDNYGYTF.

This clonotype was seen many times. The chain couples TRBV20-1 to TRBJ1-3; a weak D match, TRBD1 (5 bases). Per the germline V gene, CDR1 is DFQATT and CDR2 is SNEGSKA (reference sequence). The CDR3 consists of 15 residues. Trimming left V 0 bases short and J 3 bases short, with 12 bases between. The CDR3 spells CSARDLGGFGNTIYF. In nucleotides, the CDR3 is TGCAGTGCTAGAGATCTGGGGGGTTTTGGAAACACCATATATTTT.

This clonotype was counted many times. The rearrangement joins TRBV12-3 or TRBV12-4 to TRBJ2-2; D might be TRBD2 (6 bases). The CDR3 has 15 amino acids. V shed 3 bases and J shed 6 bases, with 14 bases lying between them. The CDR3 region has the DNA TGTGCCAGCAGTTTCTTAACCGGGAGCGCCGGGGAGCTGTTTTTT. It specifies CASSFLTGSAGELFF.

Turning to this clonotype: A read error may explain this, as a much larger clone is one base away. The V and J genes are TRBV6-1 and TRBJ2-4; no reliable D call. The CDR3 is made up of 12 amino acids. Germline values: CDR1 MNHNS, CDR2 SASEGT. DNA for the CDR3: TGTGACAGCGTTTTCGACAAAAACATTCAGTACTTC. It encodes CDSVFDKNIQYF.

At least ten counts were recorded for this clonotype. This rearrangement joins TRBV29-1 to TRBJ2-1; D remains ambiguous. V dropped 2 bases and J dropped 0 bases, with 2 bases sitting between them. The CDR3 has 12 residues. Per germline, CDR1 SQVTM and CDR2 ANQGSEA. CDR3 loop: CSVEPSYNEQFF. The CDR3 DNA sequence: TGCAGCGTTGAACCCTCCTACAATGAGCAGTTCTTC.

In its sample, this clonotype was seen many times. The CDR3 DNA sequence: TGCGCCAGCAGCCCTGACAGGGCCTACCAAGAGACCCAGTACTTC. It is translated as CASSPDRAYQETQYF. The chain combines TRBV5-1 with TRBJ2-5, with TRBD1 identical over 7 bases. V gave up 4 bases and J gave up 0 bases; unmatched junction bases: 6. The CDR3 is 15 amino acids. CDR1 and CDR2 (germline): SGHRS, YFSETQ.

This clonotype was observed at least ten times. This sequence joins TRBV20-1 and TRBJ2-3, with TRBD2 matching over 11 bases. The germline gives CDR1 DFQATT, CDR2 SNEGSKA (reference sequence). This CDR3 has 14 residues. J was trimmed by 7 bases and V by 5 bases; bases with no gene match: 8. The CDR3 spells CSAAIAGGPNTQYF. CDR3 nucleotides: TGCAGTGCTGCCATAGCGGGAGGGCCGAATACGCAGTATTTT.

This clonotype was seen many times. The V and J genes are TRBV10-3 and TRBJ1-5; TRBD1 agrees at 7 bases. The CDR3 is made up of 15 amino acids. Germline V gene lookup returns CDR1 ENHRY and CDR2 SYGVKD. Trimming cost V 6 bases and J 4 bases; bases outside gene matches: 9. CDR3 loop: CAISSGGLPNQPQHF. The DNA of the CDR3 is TGTGCCATCAGCTCAGGGGGTTTGCCGAATCAGCCCCAGCATTTT.

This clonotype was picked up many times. The CDR3 nucleotides are TGCAGTGCGGGGCCCAGCGGGAGAGCCTACAATGAGCAGTTCTTC. Its protein product is CSAGPSGRAYNEQFF. This chain links TRBV20-1 with TRBJ2-1; 8 bases are a match to TRBD2. The trim removed 6 bases at V and 2 bases at J, leaving 9 bases unmatched. The CDR3 runs 15 residues. CDR1 is DFQATT, CDR2 SNEGSKA, per germline (reference sequence).

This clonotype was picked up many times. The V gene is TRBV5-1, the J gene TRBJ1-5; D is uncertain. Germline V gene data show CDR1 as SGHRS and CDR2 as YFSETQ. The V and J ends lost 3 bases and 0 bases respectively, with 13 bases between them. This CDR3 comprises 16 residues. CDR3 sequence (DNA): TGCGCCAGCAGCTGGCCCCGTGGCCCTAGCAATCAGCCCCAGCATTTT. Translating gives CASSWPRGPSNQPQHF.